A single sample gave rise to the 18 T cell receptor beta chains below, sequenced in a study of cytomegalovirus exposure and HLA in healthy donors. Primers included in the PCR were 60 Vbeta and 13 Jbeta primers. This table comes from immunoSEQ multiplex PCR, and its TCRdb copy is limited to in-frame clones, with some not included. The sample has about 67,000 clones; roughly two thirds are singletons. What was sequenced was PBMCs. The receptors come from a woman in her 30s in good health and CMV-seronegative.

This clone has just a few counts. The genes are TRBV10-3 and TRBJ2-7; 12 bases map to TRBD1. Germline CDR1 reads ENHRY; CDR2 reads SYGVKD. Losses at the gene ends were 8 bases for V and 5 bases for J; bases not matched to a gene: 7. The length of the CDR3 is 14 residues. CDR3 residues: CAIGSGTGGDEQYF. The CDR3 bases are TGTGCCATCGGATCCGGGACAGGGGGCGACGAGCAGTACTTC.

The chain combines TRBV19 with TRBJ2-1, with D unresolved. Per germline, CDR1 LNHDA and CDR2 SQIVND (reference sequence). Between the trimmed V and J ends, which lost 3 bases and 10 bases, there was a span of 13 bases. The length of the CDR3 is 13 residues. The CDR3 region is CASSILGTWEQFF. The DNA of the CDR3 is TGTGCCAGTAGTATTCTCGGTACTTGGGAGCAGTTCTTC.

The V and J genes are TRBV27 and TRBJ2-6, with 8 bases that match TRBD1. Germline values: CDR1 MNHEY, CDR2 SMNVEV (reference sequence). The CDR3 loop spans 17 amino acids. The junction had 7 bases not matched to a gene; V was cut back by 6 bases and J by 0 bases. The DNA for the CDR3 is TGTGCCAGCAGCCCAGGGACAGGCGCCTCTGGGGCCAACGTCCTGACTTTC. It is translated as CASSPGTGASGANVLTF.

A few counts support this clone. The rearrangement links TRBV9 to TRBJ2-3, with D possibly matching TRBD1 (5 bases). CDR3 length: 15 residues. Germline CDR1 SGDLS, CDR2 YYNGEE. Trimming took 3 bases from V and 0 from J, leaving 11 bases between them. The CDR3 coding sequence is TGTGCCAGCAGCGAGGAAGGGGCGAGCACAGATACGCAGTATTTT. This gives the protein CASSEEGASTDTQYF.

A few counts support this clone. The gene calls are TRBV6-5 and TRBJ2-7; D is unclear. V was pared by 4 bases and J by 3 bases, with 10 bases between. The CDR3 consists of 13 residues. The V gene's germline CDR1 is MNHEY and CDR2 SVGAGI. The CDR3 reads CASSSGWSYEQYF. The CDR3 bases are TGTGCCAGCAGTTCTGGGTGGAGCTACGAGCAGTACTTC.

The chain is built from TRBV10-3 and TRBJ1-6; D is uncertain. The CDR3 length is 13 residues. Per germline, CDR1 ENHRY and CDR2 SYGVKD. Trimming removed 10 bases from V and 8 bases from J, with 15 bases in between. The CDR3 coding sequence is TGTGCCAGCACCCAGGACGGGGATTCACCCCTCCACTTT. It specifies CASTQDGDSPLHF.

This clone has more than one count but fewer than ten. V gene TRBV5-1 combines with J gene TRBJ2-7, with D possibly TRBD2 on 6 matching bases. The germline V and J ends were trimmed by 0 bases and 7 bases, with 14 bases remaining between them. CDR1 is SGHRS, CDR2 YFSETQ, per germline. This CDR3 contains 14 residues. The CDR3 spells CASSLVHGAGEQYF. The DNA of the CDR3 is TGCGCCAGCAGCTTGGTCCATGGGGCGGGGGAGCAGTACTTC. Drawing the rest from reference TRBV5-1 and TRBJ2-7, the complete variable domain is KAGVTQTPRYLIKTRGQQVTLSCSPISGHRSVSWYQQTPGQGLQFLFEYFSETQRNKGNFPGRFSGRQFSNSRSEMNVSTLELGDSALYLCASSLVHGAGEQYFGPGTRLTVT.

The V and J genes are TRBV11-3 and TRBJ1-6; D is ambiguous. Trimming pared 5 bases from V and 9 bases from J, leaving 14 bases between. The CDR3 runs to 14 residues. Germline assignment: CDR1 SGHNT and CDR2 YENEEA. The CDR3 DNA reads as TGTGCCAGCAGCATGAGGGCAGGTCGTTCACCCCTCCACTTT. Translated: CASSMRAGRSPLHF.

This clone appeared a few times. The gene calls are TRBV19 and TRBJ1-4; TRBD1 matches 10 bases. CDR1 and CDR2 (germline): LNHDA, SQIVND (reference sequence). The CDR3 contains 18 residues. With 2 bases clipped from V and 8 bases from J, the junction kept 14 bases outside the gene matches. The CDR3 coding sequence is TGTGCCAGTAGTATACGAATTAGACAGGGGGCGCGTCGAGAAAAACTGTTTTTT. It encodes CASSIRIRQGARREKLFF. The full variable domain, with the rest looked up from reference TRBV19 and TRBJ1-4, is DGGITQSPKYLFRKEGQNVTLSCEQNLNHDAMYWYRQDPGQGLRLIYYSQIVNDFQKGDIAEGYSVSREKKESFPLTVTSAQKNPTAFYLCASSIRIRQGARREKLFFGSGTQLSVL.

This clone is medium-sized (0.01 to 0.1%). V is TRBV4-1 and J is TRBJ2-1; D perhaps matches TRBD2 (5 bases). This CDR3 region has 15 residues. The germline CDR1 and CDR2 sequences are MGHRA and YSYEKL. The V end lost 0 bases, the J end lost 5 bases, and 11 bases lay between the germline ends. This CDR3 reads CASSQEGLTNNEQFF. As DNA, the CDR3 is TGCGCCAGCAGCCAAGAAGGACTCACCAACAATGAGCAGTTCTTC.

V and J are TRBV5-1 and TRBJ2-5, with D perhaps matching TRBD2 (6 bases). V lost 0 bases to trimming and J lost 4 bases, with 19 bases between them. This CDR3 comprises 17 residues. Germline-derived CDR1 and CDR2 are SGHRS and YFSETQ. The CDR3 bases are TGCGCCAGCAGCTTGGAATCCTATATGAGCGGGTCAGAGACCCAGTACTTC. As protein: CASSLESYMSGSETQYF.

The chain joins TRBV10-3 to TRBJ2-3, with 14 positions matching TRBD2. Germline assignment: CDR1 ENHRY and CDR2 SYGVKD. Unmatched junction bases numbered 10, after V lost 11 bases and J lost 6 bases. This CDR3 has 15 amino acids. CDR3 loop: CAAGTSGGAADTQYF. Here the CDR3 DNA reads TGTGCCGCCGGGACTAGCGGGGGTGCTGCGGATACGCAGTATTTT.

The J gene is TRBJ2-2, the V gene TRBV7-8, with D unresolved. Trimming took off 7 bases at V and 2 bases at J, with 17 bases between the two ends. The germline V gene encodes CDR1 SGHVS and CDR2 FQNEAQ. This CDR3 spans 16 amino acids. The CDR3 spells CASTVPPVVNTGELFF. The CDR3 nucleotides are TGTGCCAGCACCGTTCCCCCGGTAGTCAACACCGGGGAGCTGTTTTTT.

V usage is TRBV5-4 and J usage is TRBJ2-3; 9 positions match TRBD1. The CDR3 totals 14 residues. Germline-derived CDR1 and CDR2 are SGHNT and YYREEE (reference sequence). Unmatched junction bases numbered 6, after V lost 1 base and J lost 9 bases. The CDR3, as DNA: TGTGCCAGCAGCTTGCGGACAGGGGCTGAAACGCAGTATTTT. This codes for CASSLRTGAETQYF.

The gene calls are TRBV5-6 and TRBJ2-7; the D gene is possibly TRBD2 (5 bases). CDR3 size: 14 residues. CDR1 SGHDT and CDR2 YYEEEE come from the germline V gene. V lost 1 base to trimming and J lost 5 bases, with 13 bases between them. CDR3 sequence reads: CASSLSAGLDEQYF. As DNA, the CDR3 is TGTGCCAGCAGCTTGTCCGCGGGCCTGGACGAGCAGTACTTC.

The rearrangement uses TRBV19 and TRBJ1-5, with D possibly being TRBD1 (5 bases). The CDR3 is 16 amino acids. Per the germline V gene, CDR1 is LNHDA and CDR2 is SQIVND (reference sequence). Trimming took 7 bases from V and 3 from J, leaving 19 bases between them. The CDR3 is CASTGPGGAVNQPQHF. In DNA, the CDR3 is TGTGCCAGTACGGGCCCTGGAGGGGCGGTCAATCAGCCCCAGCATTTT. The full variable domain, completed using reference TRBV19 and TRBJ1-5, is DGGITQSPKYLFRKEGQNVTLSCEQNLNHDAMYWYRQDPGQGLRLIYYSQIVNDFQKGDIAEGYSVSREKKESFPLTVTSAQKNPTAFYLCASTGPGGAVNQPQHFGDGTRLSIL.

This clone was picked up a small number of times. The chain links TRBV7-9 to TRBJ2-1, with TRBD2 identical over 11 bases. Germline CDR1 reads SEHNR; CDR2 reads FQNEAQ (reference sequence). The ends lost 5 bases at V and 8 bases at J; junction bases unmatched: 11. This CDR3 has 16 residues. The CDR3 sequence: CASSQRTSGPTDEQFF. As DNA, the CDR3 is TGTGCCAGCAGCCAACGGACTAGCGGGCCCACGGATGAGCAGTTCTTC.

The rearrangement joins TRBV7-3 to TRBJ2-1, with D maybe TRBD1 (6 bases). The CDR3 has 14 amino acids. Germline V gene data show CDR1 as SGHTA and CDR2 as FQGTGA. Trimming took off 2 bases at V and 6 bases at J, with 11 bases between the two ends. The CDR3 reads CASSLVAGANEQFF. The CDR3 DNA is TGTGCCAGCAGCTTAGTGGCAGGGGCCAATGAGCAGTTCTTC. Based on the CDR3 plus reference TRBV7-3 and TRBJ2-1, the full variable domain is GAGVSQTPSNKVTEKGKYVELRCDPISGHTALYWYRQSLGQGPEFLIYFQGTGAADDSGLPNDRFFAVRPEGSVSTLKIQRTERGDSAVYLCASSLVAGANEQFFGPGTRLTVL.